This paragraph reports one T cell receptor (beta chain). This clone has just one count. Which antigen it targets is not known. Base qualities are missing; no much larger clone stands one base away. The CDR3 goes from the cysteine to the phenylalanine over 14 residues. Only CDR3 DNA is held: 42 bases, read in frame from base 1. CDR1 and CDR2 are drawn from the germline V gene: SNHLY, FYNNEI. V trim: 6 bases; J trim: 6 bases; unmatched bases: 2. The record originates from a study of blood T cell repertoires in COVID-19 (dated by TCRdb to the early 2020s). Study-level background: Samples covering the acute and convalescent phases of COVID-19 were provided by collaborators in the United States, Italy and Spain. Sample metadata almost always included a de-identified subject ID, COVID-19 status, age in years and sex. HLA class I and class II types, where available, came from metadata supplied by the sample provider rather than from assay-based typing. The prospective study material was composed of cDNA or gDNA derived from T cells, B-cell-depleted T cells, or PBMCs. The samples were drawn from the first 160 participants of the ongoing ImmuneRACE study and from 1,254 subjects provided by 6 global collaborators. The repertoires were released in a freely available public database meant as a resource for research on the immune response to SARS-CoV-2. The dataset comprised deeply sampled blood TCRbeta repertoires from subjects exposed to, actively infected with, or recovered from COVID-19.

Each collaborating institution followed its own protocols to collect whole blood in K2EDTA tubes. For TCRbeta analysis, collaborators shipped samples as frozen whole blood, isolated PBMCs, or DNA extracted from either of those sample types. TCRbeta CDR3 regions were amplified from genomic DNA using the immunoSEQ Assay, a bias-controlled multiplex PCR. The original methods were these. The number of nucleated cells in each sample was estimated by amplification of reference gene primers within the assay. Sequence reads were collapsed and filtered to measure the absolute abundance of every unique TCRbeta CDR3 rearrangement. For each sample, productive Simpson clonality was calculated by taking the square root of Simpson's diversity index across productive rearrangements. The source is immuneACCESS, and TCRdb retained only in-frame sequences with V and J called. Part of the clones is not carried over; for the studies checked, unresolved V genes explain less than half of this, and the remainder is unexplained. The DNA gave D and trimming, while V, J and clone size come from that table. The sample includes around 100,000 clones, with roughly nine tenths observed a single time. The biggest ten clones account for 3% to 4.5% of the sample.

Paper-wide results and their limitations: Clinical and demographic metadata were provided uncurated, with the amount varying by source and participant.

This TCR was recovered from a woman aged 55-69 years with acute or convalescent COVID-19. This sequence uses TRBV2 and TRBJ2-2; 12 bases in between match TRBD2. Sequencing was carried out using peripheral blood. The CDR3 protein: CASRRLAGAGELFF. The nucleotide sequence is TGTGCCAGCAGGAGACTAGCGGGAGCCGGGGAGCTGTTTTTT.